This TCR beta chain was documented in a study of cytomegalovirus exposure and HLA in healthy donors. As to this clone: Antigen specificity is unknown.

Study-wide results and caveats: In a later analysis, TCR association rates varied by HLA locus: DRB1 most, HLA-C fewest. Some segments of the V type, notably TRBV6-2 and TRBV6-3, were excluded as indistinguishable.

The PCR contained 60 Vbeta and 13 Jbeta primers. Profiling relied on immunoSEQ multiplex PCR, and the TCRdb table lists in-frame clones only, not all of them. This table has around 200,000 clones, about 79% appearing once. The germline gives CDR1 SNHLY, CDR2 FYNNEI. V lost 3 bases and J lost 5, with 13 bases in between. The CDR3 is made up of 14 amino acids. The specimen was PBMCs. The receptor comes from a girl aged 2 to 10 in good health and CMV-seropositive. The chain is built from TRBV2 and TRBJ1-2; D may be TRBD1 (6 bases). The CDR3 is CASSDGGGVYGYTF. CDR3 nucleotide sequence: TGTGCCAGCAGTGACGGAGGGGGGGTATATGGCTACACCTTC.